Presented here are 4 T cell receptor beta chains from one specimen sequenced in a study of blood T cell repertoires in COVID-19. Clones were sequenced by immunoSEQ multiplex PCR, and TCRdb holds only the in-frame ones, with some missing. This sample has 150,000 to 200,000 clones, with about 87% found just once. The sample was peripheral blood. Every receptor here comes from a young man with active or convalescent COVID-19.

The chain links TRBV19 to TRBJ1-2; 8 bases are a match to TRBD1. J lost 3 bases, V lost 6 bases, and 18 bases had no gene match. The CDR3 has 18 residues. Germline CDR1 and CDR2: LNHDA and SQIVND (reference sequence). The CDR3 loop reads CASSIFIRDRPSDYGYTF. The DNA for the CDR3 is TGTGCCAGTAGCATTTTTATCCGGGACAGGCCATCTGACTATGGCTACACCTTC. Filled out from reference TRBV19 and TRBJ1-2, the complete variable domain reads DGGITQSPKYLFRKEGQNVTLSCEQNLNHDAMYWYRQDPGQGLRLIYYSQIVNDFQKGDIAEGYSVSREKKESFPLTVTSAQKNPTAFYLCASSIFIRDRPSDYGYTFGSGTRLTVV.

This clone appeared a single time. The chain joins TRBV5-1 to TRBJ2-1, with D perhaps matching TRBD1 (5 bases). The CDR3 contains 14 residues. Trimming took off 2 bases at V and 8 bases at J, with 14 bases between the two ends. Per the germline V gene, CDR1 is SGHRS and CDR2 is YFSETQ. Here the CDR3 reads CASSLQGALDEQFF. For the CDR3, the DNA is TGCGCCAGCAGCTTACAAGGGGCGCTGGATGAGCAGTTCTTC.

The V call is TRBV9, the J call TRBJ1-1; TRBD1 matches 7 bases. J gave up 4 bases and V 3 bases, and 9 bases lay outside the gene matches. CDR1 and CDR2 (germline): SGDLS, YYNGEE. This CDR3 has 15 amino acids. CDR3 DNA sequence: TGTGCCAGCAGCGAGCAGTCCACAGGGGTCACTGAAGCTTTCTTT. Amino acid sequence: CASSEQSTGVTEAFF.

This sequence joins TRBV6-2 or TRBV6-3 and TRBJ2-1; 9 nucleotides align to TRBD2. This CDR3 region has 13 residues. The germline V gene encodes CDR1 MNHEY and CDR2 SVGEGT. Trimming removed 6 bases from V and 13 bases from J; junction bases left unmatched: 10. This chain's CDR3 is CASSRGLAIGQFF. DNA for the CDR3: TGTGCCAGCAGCCGCGGACTAGCGATAGGACAGTTCTTC.